This TCR beta chain was recovered during a study of identical twins. The CDR3 is 13 amino acids. Germline V gene lookup returns CDR1 DFQATT and CDR2 SNEGSKA (reference sequence). V was trimmed by 6 bases and J by 1 base, leaving 11 bases between them. TCRdb redid the calling of the 5' RACE reads with MiXCR, one entry per CDR3 protein. Among 400,000 to 650,000 distinct CDR3 sequences listed, 20% to 25% were seen once. These data also formed part of another study, on T cells expressing NK-cell markers. From that study: From sorted CD3+CD56+NKG2C+, CD3+CD56+NKG2C- and CD3+CD56-NKG2C+ T cells came the TCR beta repertoires.

This TCR was sampled from a woman in her late teens or twenties in good health. Input material: CD4+ T cells sorted from blood. J is TRBJ2-3 and V is TRBV20-1; D is unresolved. Here the CDR3 reads CSARVQRTDTQYF. For the CDR3, the DNA is TGCAGTGCCCGGGTTCAGCGCACAGATACGCAGTATTTT.